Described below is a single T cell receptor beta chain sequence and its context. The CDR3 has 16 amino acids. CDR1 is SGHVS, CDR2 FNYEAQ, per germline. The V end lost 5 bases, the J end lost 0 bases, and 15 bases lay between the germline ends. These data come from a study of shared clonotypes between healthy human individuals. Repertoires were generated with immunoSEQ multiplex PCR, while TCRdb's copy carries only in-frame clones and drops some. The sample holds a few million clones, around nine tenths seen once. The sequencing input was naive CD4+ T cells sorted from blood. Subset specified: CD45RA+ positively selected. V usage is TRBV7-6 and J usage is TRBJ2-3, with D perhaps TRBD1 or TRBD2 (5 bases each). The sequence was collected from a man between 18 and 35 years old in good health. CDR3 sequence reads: CASSLGRSSSTDTQYF. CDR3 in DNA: TGTGCCAGCAGCCTGGGACGTTCCTCTAGCACAGATACGCAGTATTTT.